This T cell receptor beta chain was observed in a study of T cell responses to AZD1222 COVID-19 vaccine. Study-wide points: A mostly white British donor set with more females was recruited, and clonal diversity was possibly underestimated. An increase in Spike-specific TCR breadth and depth was observed after two AZD1222 doses.

Method: immunoSEQ multiplex PCR; TCRdb's copy keeps in-frame clones and lacks some. Of roughly 180,000 clones listed, approximately 92% are singletons. Germline V gene sequence: CDR1 LNHDA, CDR2 SQIVND (reference sequence). This CDR3 spans 16 amino acids. V trimming: 4 bases; J trimming: 4 bases; junction bases outside the gene matches: 7. As for this clone: No antigen is known for it.

Sequencing used peripheral blood, obtained 28 days after the second dose of the MenACWY control vaccine. The chain links TRBV19 to TRBJ1-1; 12 bases align to TRBD1. The sequence derives from an adult who received the MenACWY meningococcal vaccine as a control. The chain's CDR3 is CASSTGTGGAGTEAFF. The CDR3 nucleotides are TGTGCCAGTAGTACCGGGACAGGGGGCGCAGGCACTGAAGCTTTCTTT.